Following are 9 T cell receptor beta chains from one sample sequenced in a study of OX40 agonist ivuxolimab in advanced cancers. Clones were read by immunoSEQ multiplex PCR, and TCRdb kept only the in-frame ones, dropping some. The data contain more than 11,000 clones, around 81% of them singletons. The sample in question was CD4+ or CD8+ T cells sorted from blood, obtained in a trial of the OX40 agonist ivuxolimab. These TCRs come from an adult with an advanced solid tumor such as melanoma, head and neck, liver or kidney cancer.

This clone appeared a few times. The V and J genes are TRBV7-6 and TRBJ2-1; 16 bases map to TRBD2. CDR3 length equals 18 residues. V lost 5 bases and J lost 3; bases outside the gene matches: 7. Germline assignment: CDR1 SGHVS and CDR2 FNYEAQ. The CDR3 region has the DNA TGTGCCAGCAGCAACGGGACTAGCGGGAGGGGGTTCTACAATGAGCAGTTCTTC. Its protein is CASSNGTSGRGFYNEQFF.

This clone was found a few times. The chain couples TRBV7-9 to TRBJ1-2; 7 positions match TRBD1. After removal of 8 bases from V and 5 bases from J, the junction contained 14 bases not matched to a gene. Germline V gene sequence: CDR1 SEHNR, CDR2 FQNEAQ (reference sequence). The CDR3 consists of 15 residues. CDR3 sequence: CASRSGQPAKYGYTF. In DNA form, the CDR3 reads TGTGCCAGCCGTTCGGGACAGCCCGCAAAGTATGGCTACACCTTC. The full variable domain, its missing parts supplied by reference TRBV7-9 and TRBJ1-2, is DTGVSQNPRHKITKRGQNVTFRCDPISEHNRLYWYRQTLGQGPEFLTYFQNEAQLEKSRLLSDRFSAERPKGSFSTLEIQRTEQGDSAMYLCASRSGQPAKYGYTFGSGTRLTVV.

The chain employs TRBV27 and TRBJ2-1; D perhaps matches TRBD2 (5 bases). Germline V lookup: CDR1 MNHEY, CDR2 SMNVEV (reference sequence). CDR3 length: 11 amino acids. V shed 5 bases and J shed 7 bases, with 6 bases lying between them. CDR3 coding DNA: TGTGCCAGCAGTAGCGGTAATGAGCAGTTCTTC. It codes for CASSSGNEQFF.

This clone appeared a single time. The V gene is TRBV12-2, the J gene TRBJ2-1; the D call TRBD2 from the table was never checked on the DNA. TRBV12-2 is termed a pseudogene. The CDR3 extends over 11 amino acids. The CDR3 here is CASSDHNEQFF. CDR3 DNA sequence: TGTGCCAGCAGCGACCACAATGAGCAGTTCTTC.

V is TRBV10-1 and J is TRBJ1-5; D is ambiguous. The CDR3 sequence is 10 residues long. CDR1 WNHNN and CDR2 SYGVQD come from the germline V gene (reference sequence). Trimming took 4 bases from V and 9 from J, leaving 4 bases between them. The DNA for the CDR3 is TGCGCCAGCAGTGTGGGGCCCCAGCATTTT. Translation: CASSVGPQHF.

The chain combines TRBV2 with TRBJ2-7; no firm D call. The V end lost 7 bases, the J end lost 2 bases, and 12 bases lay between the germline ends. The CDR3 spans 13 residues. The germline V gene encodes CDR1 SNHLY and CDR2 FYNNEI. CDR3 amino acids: CASNRRPAYEQYF. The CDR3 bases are TGTGCCAGCAACCGACGGCCAGCCTACGAGCAGTACTTC.

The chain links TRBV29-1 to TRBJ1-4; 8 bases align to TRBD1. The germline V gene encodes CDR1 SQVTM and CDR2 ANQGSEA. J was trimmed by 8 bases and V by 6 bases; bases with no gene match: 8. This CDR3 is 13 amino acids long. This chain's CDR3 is CSVLGQGKEKLFF. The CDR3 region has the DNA TGCAGCGTCCTCGGACAGGGTAAAGAAAAACTGTTTTTT. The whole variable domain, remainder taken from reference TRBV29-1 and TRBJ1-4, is SAVISQKPSRDICQRGTSLTIQCQVDSQVTMMFWYRQQPGQSLTLIATANQGSEATYESGFVIDKFPISRPNLTFSTLTVSNMSPEDSSIYLCSVLGQGKEKLFFGSGTQLSVL.

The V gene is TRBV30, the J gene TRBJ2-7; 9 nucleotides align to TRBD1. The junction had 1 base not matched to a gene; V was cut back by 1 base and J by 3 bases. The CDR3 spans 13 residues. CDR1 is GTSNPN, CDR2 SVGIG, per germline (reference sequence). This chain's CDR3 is CAWSDRGLYEQYF. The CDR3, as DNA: TGTGCCTGGAGTGACAGGGGGCTCTACGAGCAGTACTTC.

The CDR3 sequence: CASRSTGTSGRATYNEQFF. The CDR3, as DNA: TGTGCCAGCAGGTCTACCGGGACTAGCGGGAGGGCCACTTACAATGAGCAGTTCTTC. V is TRBV7-9 and J is TRBJ2-1; TRBD2 matches at 16 bases. The CDR3 contains 19 residues. Germline V gives CDR1 SEHNR, CDR2 FQNEAQ (reference sequence). Trimming at V came to 6 bases and at J to 4 bases, leaving 12 bases not matched to a gene.